These 13 T cell receptor beta chains were all obtained from the same sample, sequenced in a study of CD8 T cells in ankylosing spondylitis. TCRdb passed the 5' RACE reads through MiXCR, listing each CDR3 protein once. Seen here are around 120,000 distinct CDR3 sequences, less than 25% observed once, and the top ten hold roughly 12%. The material sequenced was synovial fluid, either unsorted or a sorted T cell fraction (not recorded which). The receptors originated from a male donor with ankylosing spondylitis.

The rearrangement uses TRBV29-1 and TRBJ2-7; unclear D gene. Germline CDR1 and CDR2: SQVTM and ANQGSEA. V shed 7 bases and J shed 2 bases, with 9 bases lying between them. CDR3 length equals 11 residues. The CDR3 loop is CSGGFTYEQYF. The CDR3 bases are TGCAGCGGTGGATTCACCTACGAGCAGTACTTC.

This chain links TRBV19 with TRBJ2-1, with D possibly TRBD1 on 6 matching bases. Germline-derived CDR1 and CDR2 are LNHDA and SQIVND (reference sequence). Trimming left V 6 bases short and J 6 bases short, with 12 bases between. CDR3 size: 13 residues. In DNA form, the CDR3 reads TGTGCCAGTAGAATTTTAGGGGGCAATGAGCAGTTCTTC. Its translation: CASRILGGNEQFF.

The chain uses TRBV20-1 and TRBJ2-5; D might be TRBD1 (6 bases). Germline CDR1 reads DFQATT; CDR2 reads SNEGSKA (reference sequence). CDR3 length equals 15 residues. Trimming shortened V by 0 bases and J by 4 bases, and 15 bases separated the two germline ends. This CDR3 reads CSARDQVGAGETQYF. In nucleotides, the CDR3 is TGCAGTGCTAGAGATCAGGTGGGGGCCGGAGAGACCCAGTACTTC.

The CDR3 DNA follows: TGCAGTGCTAGAGGACTAGCGGATTACAATGAGCAGTTCTTC. It is translated as CSARGLADYNEQFF. The chain combines TRBV20-1 with TRBJ2-1, with 9 bases that match TRBD2. CDR1 and CDR2 from the germline V gene are DFQATT and SNEGSKA (reference sequence). The trim removed 1 base at V and 4 bases at J, leaving 2 bases unmatched. The CDR3 spans 14 residues.

This chain joins TRBV20-1 and TRBJ2-5, with TRBD1 matching 7 bases. CDR1 DFQATT and CDR2 SNEGSKA come from the germline V gene (reference sequence). The V segment lost 2 bases and the J segment 1 base; nucleotides outside the gene matches: 4. The CDR3 extends over 14 amino acids. The CDR3 spells CSARPRDSQETQYF. The CDR3 DNA sequence: TGCAGTGCTAGACCCCGGGACAGCCAAGAGACCCAGTACTTC.

This clonotype was seen a handful of times. The conserved final phenylalanine or tryptophan is absent from the CDR3, which likely points to a read error. It is unclear where the CDR3 begins or ends on the DNA, so no DNA is shown, and the CDR3 is as TCRdb lists it. This rearrangement joins TRBV11-2 to TRBJ2-5; no DNA check was done on the table's D call, TRBD2. The CDR3 numbers 14 amino acids, ends counted. Germline-derived CDR1 and CDR2 are SGHAT and FQNNGV. CDR3 sequence reads: CASSLDRLELVHSL.

The chain joins TRBV2 to TRBJ2-1, with 12 positions matching TRBD2. Germline CDR1 and CDR2: SNHLY and FYNNEI. The CDR3 is 15 amino acids. J gave up 4 bases and V 7 bases, and 5 bases lay outside the gene matches. The CDR3 nucleotides are TGTGCCAGCACCACTCTAGCGGGAGGGTACAATGAGCAGTTCTTC. Protein: CASTTLAGGYNEQFF.

The rearrangement joins TRBV6-1 to TRBJ1-5; no firm D call. Germline V gene data show CDR1 as MNHNS and CDR2 as SASEGT. The CDR3 is 15 amino acids. The V end was cut by 5 bases, the J end by 0 bases, with 11 bases between. The CDR3: CASSPSQYSNQPQHF. CDR3 coding DNA: TGTGCCAGCAGTCCCTCACAATATAGCAATCAGCCCCAGCATTTT.

The chain is built from TRBV20-1 and TRBJ1-1; D uncertain. The CDR3 totals 13 residues. V was shortened by 4 bases and J by 4 bases, with 13 bases between the two germline ends. Germline loops: CDR1 DFQATT, CDR2 SNEGSKA (reference sequence). The CDR3 bases are TGCAGTGCTAAGGGCTGGGAAGGCACTGAAGCTTTCTTT. Protein product: CSAKGWEGTEAFF.

The chain joins TRBV30 to TRBJ1-6; 7 bases match TRBD1. Unmatched junction bases numbered 7, after V lost 3 bases and J lost 8 bases. Germline lookup yields CDR1 GTSNPN and CDR2 SVGIG (reference sequence). The CDR3 is 14 residues long. This CDR3 is CAWSNRGTDSPLHF. The CDR3 nucleotides read TGTGCCTGGAGCAACAGGGGAACTGATTCACCCCTCCACTTT.

This clonotype was found a few times. The V gene is TRBV27, the J gene TRBJ1-2, with D unresolved. Trimming removed 4 bases at V and 0 bases at J, with 9 bases between. In germline, CDR1 is MNHEY, CDR2 SMNVEV (reference sequence). The CDR3 extends over 14 amino acids. The CDR3 loop is CASSSPLTNYGYTF. CDR3 DNA: TGTGCCAGCAGTTCCCCGCTTACTAACTATGGCTACACCTTC.

J is TRBJ2-3 and V is TRBV12-3 or TRBV12-4; TRBD2 matches 9 bases. The J segment lost 5 bases and the V segment lost 4 bases, leaving 10 bases of the junction unmatched. CDR3 length: 16 amino acids. The CDR3 DNA reads TGTGCCAGCAGTTCCTCTGGCGGGAGGGCAGGAGATACGCAGTATTTT. Amino acid sequence: CASSSSGGRAGDTQYF.

This clonotype showed up just a few times. The gene calls are TRBV6-5 and TRBJ2-7; TRBD2 matches at 9 bases. Germline V gene sequence: CDR1 MNHEY, CDR2 SVGAGI. CDR3 length: 15 residues. The V gene end was trimmed by 2 bases and the J gene end by 4 bases; junction bases not matched to a gene: 6. CDR3 nucleotides: TGTGCCAGCAGTTACCCTAGCGGGGTGATTTACGAGCAGTACGTC. It yields the protein CASSYPSGVIYEQYV.